Each of the 19 T cell receptor beta chains below was sequenced from the same sample in a study of response to subunit inactivated influenza vaccine. MiXCR was run by TCRdb on the RT-PCR reads, yielding one entry per CDR3 protein. The sample lists 150,000 to 200,000 distinct CDR3 sequences; approximately 12% were seen once. This sample also belongs to another study, concerning T cells expressing NK-cell markers. From that report: Researchers built TCR beta cDNA using 5'RACE template switching with UMIs.

The source material was CD8+ T cells sorted from PBMCs, sampled 11 to 12 days after vaccination. These receptors all stem from a man in his fifties who received an inactivated influenza vaccine.

The V gene is TRBV20-1, the J gene TRBJ2-7; D is undetermined. V lost 3 bases to trimming and J lost 4 bases, with 4 bases between them. CDR3 length: 10 residues. CDR1 is DFQATT, CDR2 SNEGSKA, per germline (reference sequence). The CDR3 sequence is CSASQYEQYF. DNA of the CDR3: TGCAGTGCTAGCCAATACGAGCAGTACTTC.

The rearrangement joins TRBV27 to TRBJ2-5; D gene unclear. Germline V CDR1 and CDR2: MNHEY, SMNVEV (reference sequence). The V end lost 4 bases, the J end lost 2 bases, and 14 bases lay between the germline ends. This CDR3 has 15 residues. The CDR3 region is CASSSPLDKQETQYF. CDR3 sequence (DNA): TGTGCCAGCAGTTCCCCTTTAGACAAACAAGAGACCCAGTACTTC.

This chain joins TRBV4-1 and TRBJ2-4; D not resolved. V lost 4 bases, J lost 1 base, and 14 bases lay in between. Germline-derived CDR1 and CDR2 are MGHRA and YSYEKL. This CDR3 region has 16 residues. The CDR3 nucleotides read TGCGCCAGCAGCCCAGGACGGGCTCGGGCCAAAAACATTCAGTACTTC. The encoded protein is CASSPGRARAKNIQYF.

The chain couples TRBV28 to TRBJ2-3; either TRBD1 or TRBD2 may fit D (6 bases each). Trimming removed 6 bases at V and 3 bases at J, with 25 bases between. Germline CDR1 MDHEN, CDR2 SYDVKM. This CDR3 has 18 residues. Here the CDR3 reads CASSPRFEGGVETDTQYF. In DNA, the CDR3 is TGTGCCAGCAGCCCAAGGTTTGAGGGGGGAGTGGAGACAGATACGCAGTATTTT.

The chain carries TRBV7-6 and TRBJ2-7, with a weak D call TRBD2 (6 bases). V lost 5 bases and J lost 2, with 13 bases in between. Germline CDR1 is SGHVS and CDR2 is FNYEAQ. The CDR3 runs 14 residues. CDR3: CASSPRDWTYEQYF. CDR3 in DNA: TGTGCCAGCAGCCCGCGGGACTGGACCTACGAGCAGTACTTC.

V and J are TRBV28 and TRBJ2-5; no reliable D call. The CDR3 is made up of 15 amino acids. Trimming removed 6 bases from V and 3 bases from J, with 17 bases in between. The V gene's germline CDR1 is MDHEN and CDR2 SYDVKM. This chain's CDR3 is CASSQNRLRKETQYF. CDR3 in DNA: TGTGCCAGCAGCCAGAACCGGCTTAGAAAAGAGACCCAGTACTTC. Full variable domain (remainder filled in from reference TRBV28 and TRBJ2-5): DVKVTQSSRYLVKRTGEKVFLECVQDMDHENMFWYRQDPGLGLRLIYFSYDVKMKEKGDIPEGYSVSREKKERFSLILESASTNQTSMYLCASSQNRLRKETQYFGPGTRLLVL.

With respect to this clonotype: The conserved phenylalanine or tryptophan is not found at the CDR3 terminus, so this likely reflects a read error. The chain has TRBV5-6 and TRBJ2-7; 7 bases are a match to TRBD1. J was trimmed by 6 bases and V by 3 bases; bases with no gene match: 12. This CDR3 is 15 amino acids long. Germline CDR1 is SGHDT and CDR2 is YYEEEE. The CDR3 here is CASSWNPTGVAEQYI. In DNA form, the CDR3 reads TGTGCCAGCAGCTGGAACCCAACAGGGGTGGCCGAGCAGTACATC.

This clonotype was observed at least ten times. CDR3 loop: CASSEGGGGAHEQYF. The CDR3 region has the DNA TGTGCCAGCAGTGAAGGCGGTGGAGGGGCCCACGAGCAGTACTTC. The chain couples TRBV6-1 to TRBJ2-7; D perhaps matches TRBD2 (6 bases). The CDR3 extends over 15 amino acids. Germline V gene lookup returns CDR1 MNHNS and CDR2 SASEGT. Trimming left V 1 base short and J 5 bases short, with 15 bases between.

There are a few counts of this clonotype. The CDR3: CASSLTGTGLPYGYTF. DNA for the CDR3: TGTGCCAGCAGCCTAACCGGAACAGGATTGCCCTATGGCTACACCTTC. The V and J genes are TRBV14 and TRBJ1-2; tentative D call: TRBD1 (5 bases). V was clipped by 4 bases and J by 4 bases, with 19 bases between them. The CDR3 is 16 residues long. The germline gives CDR1 SGHDN, CDR2 FVKESK.

The V and J genes are TRBV27 and TRBJ2-3, with 12 bases aligning to TRBD2. CDR3 length: 17 residues. The junction had 7 bases not matched to a gene; V was cut back by 2 bases and J by 4 bases. Per the germline V gene, CDR1 is MNHEY and CDR2 is SMNVEV (reference sequence). Written as DNA, the CDR3 is TGTGCCAGCAGTTTAAGTTCTAGCGGGAGGGGAGCAGATACGCAGTATTTT. This encodes CASSLSSSGRGADTQYF.

The sample holds a few counts of this clonotype. The chain couples TRBV9 to TRBJ2-1, with TRBD2 as a possible D gene (6 bases). V lost 4 bases to trimming and J lost 5 bases, with 16 bases between them. The CDR3 length is 15 residues. From germline, CDR1 is SGDLS and CDR2 YYNGEE. CDR3 coding DNA: TGTGCCAGCAGCCCCCGGACTAAAAAAAACAATGAGCAGTTCTTC. It codes for CASSPRTKKNNEQFF.

This sequence joins TRBV29-1 and TRBJ2-1; 8 nucleotides agree with TRBD2. The CDR3 is made up of 16 amino acids. The J segment lost 8 bases and the V segment lost 4 bases, leaving 16 bases of the junction unmatched. CDR1 is SQVTM, CDR2 ANQGSEA, per germline. The CDR3 is CSVAVAGGAPLYEQFF. The CDR3 nucleotides are TGCAGCGTTGCCGTGGCGGGGGGCGCCCCCCTATATGAGCAGTTCTTC.

V usage is TRBV5-6 and J usage is TRBJ2-1; TRBD1 matches 8 bases. The V and J ends lost 4 bases and 5 bases, in that order; junction bases with no gene match: 8. CDR1 and CDR2 from the germline V gene are SGHDT and YYEEEE. The CDR3 runs 15 residues. CDR3 protein: CASSIQGEFDNEQFF. CDR3 nucleotide sequence: TGTGCCAGCAGCATACAGGGGGAATTTGACAATGAGCAGTTCTTC.

V gene TRBV20-1 combines with J gene TRBJ2-2; 8 positions match TRBD1. J lost 3 bases, V lost 1 base, and 7 bases had no gene match. Germline values: CDR1 DFQATT, CDR2 SNEGSKA (reference sequence). The length of the CDR3 is 16 residues. CDR3 in amino acids: CSARGSDREYTGELFF. DNA of the CDR3: TGCAGTGCTAGAGGGTCGGACAGGGAGTACACCGGGGAGCTGTTTTTT.

This clonotype came up a few times. This chain links TRBV15 with TRBJ2-6; unclear D gene. The CDR3 contains 18 residues. Germline V gene sequence: CDR1 LNHNV, CDR2 YYDKDF (reference sequence). The germline V and J ends were trimmed by 0 bases and 0 bases, with 12 bases remaining between them. The CDR3 protein is CATSRDMGLRSGANVLTF. Here the CDR3 DNA reads TGTGCCACCAGCAGAGATATGGGCCTTCGCTCTGGGGCCAACGTCCTGACTTTC.

The V call is TRBV2, the J call TRBJ2-1; 14 bases agree with TRBD2. With 3 bases clipped from V and 9 bases from J, the junction kept 10 bases outside the gene matches. Germline V gene data show CDR1 as SNHLY and CDR2 as FYNNEI. The CDR3 is 17 residues long. The CDR3 protein is CASSDRTSGRRGIEQFF. The CDR3 DNA is TGTGCCAGCAGTGATAGGACTAGCGGGAGGCGGGGTATTGAGCAGTTCTTC.

In this sample, this clonotype turned up many times. This sequence joins TRBV28 and TRBJ1-4; 8 positions agree with TRBD1. V dropped 6 bases and J dropped 6; count of bases not matched to a gene: 6. Per germline, CDR1 MDHEN and CDR2 SYDVKM. CDR3 length equals 14 residues. CDR3 nucleotides: TGTGCCAGCAGCCCGGACAGGGAACATGAAAAACTGTTTTTT. Amino acid sequence: CASSPDREHEKLFF.

A few counts support this clonotype. The genes are TRBV5-1 and TRBJ2-7; D not certain. With 2 bases removed from V and 5 bases from J, the gap between germline ends came to 11 bases. Per germline, CDR1 SGHRS and CDR2 YFSETQ. The CDR3 is 13 residues long. CDR3 residues: CASSFEQRHEQYF. CDR3 sequence (DNA): TGCGCCAGCAGCTTTGAACAGAGGCACGAGCAGTACTTC.

This clonotype has ten or more counts. The chain combines TRBV29-1 with TRBJ2-1; 7 positions agree with TRBD2. Losses at the gene ends were 1 base for V and 1 base for J; bases not matched to a gene: 4. Germline-derived CDR1 and CDR2 are SQVTM and ANQGSEA. CDR3 length equals 15 residues. This CDR3 is CSVEGRLASYNEQFF. The CDR3 nucleotides are TGCAGCGTTGAAGGTCGACTAGCTTCCTACAATGAGCAGTTCTTC.